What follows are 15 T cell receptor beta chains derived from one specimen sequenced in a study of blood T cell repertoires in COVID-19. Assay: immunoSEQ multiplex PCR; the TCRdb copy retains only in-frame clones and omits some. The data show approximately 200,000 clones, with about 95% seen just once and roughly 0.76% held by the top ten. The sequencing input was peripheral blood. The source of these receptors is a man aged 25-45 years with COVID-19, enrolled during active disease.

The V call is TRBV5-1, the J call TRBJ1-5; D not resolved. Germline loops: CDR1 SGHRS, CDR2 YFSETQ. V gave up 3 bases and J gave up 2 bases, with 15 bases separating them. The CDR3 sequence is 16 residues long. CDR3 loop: CASSSGPPGGNQPQHF. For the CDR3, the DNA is TGCGCCAGCAGCTCTGGACCCCCCGGGGGCAATCAGCCCCAGCATTTT.

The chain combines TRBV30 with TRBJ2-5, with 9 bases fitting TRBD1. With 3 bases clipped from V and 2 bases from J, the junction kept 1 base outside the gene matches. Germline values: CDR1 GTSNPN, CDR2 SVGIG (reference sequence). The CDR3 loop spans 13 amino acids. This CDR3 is CAWSGTGQETQYF. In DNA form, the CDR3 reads TGTGCCTGGAGCGGGACAGGGCAAGAGACCCAGTACTTC.

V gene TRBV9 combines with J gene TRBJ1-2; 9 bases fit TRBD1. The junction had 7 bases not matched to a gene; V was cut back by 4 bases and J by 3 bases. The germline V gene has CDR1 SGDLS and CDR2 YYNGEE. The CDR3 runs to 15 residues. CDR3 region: CASSPQGQGYYGYTF. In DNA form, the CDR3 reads TGTGCCAGCAGCCCCCAGGGACAGGGCTACTATGGCTACACCTTC.

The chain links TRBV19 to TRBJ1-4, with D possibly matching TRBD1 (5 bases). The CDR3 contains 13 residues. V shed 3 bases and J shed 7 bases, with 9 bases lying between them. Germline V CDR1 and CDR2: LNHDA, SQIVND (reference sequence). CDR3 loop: CASSIGQGEKLFF. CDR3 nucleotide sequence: TGTGCCAGTAGTATCGGGCAGGGTGAAAAACTGTTTTTT.

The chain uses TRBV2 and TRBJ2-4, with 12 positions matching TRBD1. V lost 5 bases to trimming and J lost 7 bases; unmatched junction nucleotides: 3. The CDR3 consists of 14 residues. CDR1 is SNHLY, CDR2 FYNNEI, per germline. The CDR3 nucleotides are TGTGCCAGCAGTTGGGGACAGGGGGCGAACATTCAGTACTTC. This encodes CASSWGQGANIQYF.

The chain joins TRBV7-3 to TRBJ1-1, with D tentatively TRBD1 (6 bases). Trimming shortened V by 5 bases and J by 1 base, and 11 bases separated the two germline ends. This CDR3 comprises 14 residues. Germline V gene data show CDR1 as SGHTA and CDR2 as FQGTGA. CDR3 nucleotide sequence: TGTGCCAGCAGCCCGGGACACACGAACACTGAAGCTTTCTTT. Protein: CASSPGHTNTEAFF.

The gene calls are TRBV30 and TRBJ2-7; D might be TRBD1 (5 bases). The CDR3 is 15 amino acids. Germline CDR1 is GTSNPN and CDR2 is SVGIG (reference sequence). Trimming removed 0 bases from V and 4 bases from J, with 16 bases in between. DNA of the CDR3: TGTGCCTGGAGTGTAGCTGGGGCTGGGGCATACGAGCAGTACTTC. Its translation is CAWSVAGAGAYEQYF.

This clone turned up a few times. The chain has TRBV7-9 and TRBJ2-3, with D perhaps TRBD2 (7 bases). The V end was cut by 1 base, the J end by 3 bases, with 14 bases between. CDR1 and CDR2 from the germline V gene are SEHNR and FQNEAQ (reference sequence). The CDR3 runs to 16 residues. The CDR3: CASSLERGRGTDTQYF. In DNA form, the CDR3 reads TGTGCCAGCAGCTTAGAGCGGGGCAGGGGAACAGATACGCAGTATTTT.

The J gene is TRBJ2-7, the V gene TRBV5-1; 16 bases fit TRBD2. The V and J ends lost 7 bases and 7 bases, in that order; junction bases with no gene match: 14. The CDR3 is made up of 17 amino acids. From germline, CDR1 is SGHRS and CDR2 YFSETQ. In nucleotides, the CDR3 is TGCGCCAGCCCTGCCGGGACTAGCGGGGGGGCATTGCAGGAGCAGTACTTC. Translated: CASPAGTSGGALQEQYF.

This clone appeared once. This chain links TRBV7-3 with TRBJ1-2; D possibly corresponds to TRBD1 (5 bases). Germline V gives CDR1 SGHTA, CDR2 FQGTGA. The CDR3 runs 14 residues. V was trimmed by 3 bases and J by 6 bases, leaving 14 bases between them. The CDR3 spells CASSLGGLQDGYTF. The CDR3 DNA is TGTGCCAGCAGCTTGGGGGGGTTACAGGATGGCTACACCTTC. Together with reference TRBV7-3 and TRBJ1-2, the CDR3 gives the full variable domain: GAGVSQTPSNKVTEKGKYVELRCDPISGHTALYWYRQSLGQGPEFLIYFQGTGAADDSGLPNDRFFAVRPEGSVSTLKIQRTERGDSAVYLCASSLGGLQDGYTFGSGTRLTVV.

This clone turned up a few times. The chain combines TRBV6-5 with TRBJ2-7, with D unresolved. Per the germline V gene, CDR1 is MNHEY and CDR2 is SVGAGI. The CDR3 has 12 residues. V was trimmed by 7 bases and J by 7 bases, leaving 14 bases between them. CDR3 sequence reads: CASTLPTGEQYF. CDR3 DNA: TGTGCCAGCACCCTCCCTACCGGGGAGCAGTACTTC.

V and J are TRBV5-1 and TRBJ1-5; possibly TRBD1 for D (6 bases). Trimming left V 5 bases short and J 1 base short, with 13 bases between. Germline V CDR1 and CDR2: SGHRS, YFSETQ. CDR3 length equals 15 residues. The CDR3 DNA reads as TGCGCCAGCAGATCAACAGGGTCGAGCAATCAGCCCCAGCATTTT. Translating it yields CASRSTGSSNQPQHF.

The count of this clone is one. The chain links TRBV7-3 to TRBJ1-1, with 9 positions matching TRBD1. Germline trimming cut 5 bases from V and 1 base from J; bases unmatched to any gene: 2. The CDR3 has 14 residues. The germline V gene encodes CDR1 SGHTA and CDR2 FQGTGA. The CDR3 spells CASSLGQGNTEAFF. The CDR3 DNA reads TGTGCCAGCAGCCTGGGACAGGGGAACACTGAAGCTTTCTTT.

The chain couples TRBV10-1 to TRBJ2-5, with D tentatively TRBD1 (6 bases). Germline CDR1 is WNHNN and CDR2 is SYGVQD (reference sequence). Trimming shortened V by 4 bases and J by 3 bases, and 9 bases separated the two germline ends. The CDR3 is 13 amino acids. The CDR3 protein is CASSVGGEETQYF. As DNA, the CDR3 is TGCGCCAGCAGTGTAGGGGGAGAAGAGACCCAGTACTTC.

In nucleotides, the CDR3 is TGTGCCAGCAGTTTAAGTGGGGGGCCGGGACAGTTTAAGTTCACGCAGTATTTT. This codes for CASSLSGGPGQFKFTQYF. The V call is TRBV27, the J call TRBJ2-3; D perhaps matches TRBD1 (7 bases). The CDR3 runs 18 residues. Germline V gene data show CDR1 as MNHEY and CDR2 as SMNVEV (reference sequence). Trimming pared 2 bases from V and 9 bases from J, leaving 27 bases between.